This T cell receptor beta chain was identified in a study of shared clonotypes between healthy human individuals. V gave up 1 base and J gave up 4 bases, with 10 bases separating them. The CDR3 loop spans 14 amino acids. CDR1 and CDR2 from the germline V gene are SNHLY and FYNNEI. Repertoires were generated with immunoSEQ multiplex PCR, while TCRdb's copy carries only in-frame clones and drops some. The sample holds under 550,000 clones, less than 96% seen once. Sequencing was carried out using naive CD4+ T cells sorted from blood. Subset defined: CD45RA+ positively selected. The chain combines TRBV2 with TRBJ2-5, with D perhaps TRBD2 (6 bases). This TCR was sampled from a woman younger than 45 in good health. The CDR3 sequence is CASSEGWGGETQYF. CDR3 nucleotides: TGTGCCAGCAGTGAAGGTTGGGGAGGAGAGACCCAGTACTTC. Using reference TRBV2 and TRBJ2-5 for the parts outside the CDR3, the full variable domain is EPEVTQTPSHQVTQMGQEVILRCVPISNHLYFYWYRQILGQKVEFLVSFYNNEISEKSEIFDDQFSVERPDGSNFTLKIRSTKLEDSAMYFCASSEGWGGETQYFGPGTRLLVL.